The 2 T cell receptor beta chains presented below share a single source sample, sequenced in a study of blood T cell repertoires in COVID-19. TCRdb's copy holds only in-frame clones and misses some; the assay was immunoSEQ multiplex PCR. The data contain roughly 230,000 clones, over 90% of them seen just once; the ten biggest clones take up around 0.86%. Sample: peripheral blood. Receptors originate from a man younger than 40 with COVID-19, enrolled during active disease.

This clone was counted between two and nine times. The rearrangement links TRBV5-5 to TRBJ2-2; TRBD2 aligns across 9 bases. This CDR3 is 17 amino acids long. Looked up from germline, CDR1 is SGHKS and CDR2 is YYEKEE (reference sequence). The ends lost 1 base at V and 3 bases at J; junction bases unmatched: 7. CDR3 nucleotides: TGTGCCAGCAGCTTGTCTAGCGGGGCGGGTGACACCGGGGAGCTGTTTTTT. As protein: CASSLSSGAGDTGELFF. Combining the CDR3 with reference TRBV5-5 and TRBJ2-2 gives the whole variable domain DAGVTQSPTHLIKTRGQQVTLRCSPISGHKSVSWYQQVLGQGPQFIFQYYEKEERGRGNFPDRFSARQFPNYSSELNVNALLLGDSALYLCASSLSSGAGDTGELFFGEGSRLTVL.

To note about this clone: Within the sample, other DNA sequences also encode this same CDR3. The rearrangement joins TRBV19 to TRBJ1-2; D gene uncertain. V was pared by 4 bases and J by 4 bases, with 4 bases between. The CDR3 consists of 11 residues. Germline V gene lookup returns CDR1 LNHDA and CDR2 SQIVND (reference sequence). This chain's CDR3 is CASSTFYGYTF. CDR3 coding DNA: TGTGCCAGTAGTACGTTCTATGGCTACACCTTC.